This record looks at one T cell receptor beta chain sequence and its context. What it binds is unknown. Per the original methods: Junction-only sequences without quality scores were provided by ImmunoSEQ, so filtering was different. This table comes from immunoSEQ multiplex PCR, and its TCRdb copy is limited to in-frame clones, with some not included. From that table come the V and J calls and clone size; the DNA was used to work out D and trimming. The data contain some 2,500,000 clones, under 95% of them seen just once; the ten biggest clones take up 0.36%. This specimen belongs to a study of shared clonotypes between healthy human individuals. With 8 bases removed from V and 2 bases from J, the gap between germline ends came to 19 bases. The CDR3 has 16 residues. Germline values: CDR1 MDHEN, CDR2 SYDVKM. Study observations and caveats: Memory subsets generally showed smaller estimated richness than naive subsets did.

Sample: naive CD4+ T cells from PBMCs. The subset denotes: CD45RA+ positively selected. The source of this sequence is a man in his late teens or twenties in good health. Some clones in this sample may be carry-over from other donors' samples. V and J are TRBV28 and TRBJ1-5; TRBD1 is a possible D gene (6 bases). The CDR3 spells CASGRGGGNRNQPQHF. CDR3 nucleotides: TGTGCCAGCGGTAGGGGAGGGGGGAACCGCAATCAGCCCCAGCATTTT.